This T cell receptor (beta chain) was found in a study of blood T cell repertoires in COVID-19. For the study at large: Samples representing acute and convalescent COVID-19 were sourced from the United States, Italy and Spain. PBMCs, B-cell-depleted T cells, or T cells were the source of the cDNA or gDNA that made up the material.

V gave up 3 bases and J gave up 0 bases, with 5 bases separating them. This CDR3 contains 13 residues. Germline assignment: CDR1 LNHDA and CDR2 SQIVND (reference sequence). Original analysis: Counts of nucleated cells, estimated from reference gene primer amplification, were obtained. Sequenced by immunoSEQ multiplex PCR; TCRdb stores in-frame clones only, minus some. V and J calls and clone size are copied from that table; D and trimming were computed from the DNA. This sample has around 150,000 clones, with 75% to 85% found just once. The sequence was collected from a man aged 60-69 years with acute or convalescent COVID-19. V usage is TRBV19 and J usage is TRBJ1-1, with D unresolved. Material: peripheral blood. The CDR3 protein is CASSMYMNTEAFF. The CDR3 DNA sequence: TGTGCCAGTAGTATGTACATGAACACTGAAGCTTTCTTT.